Following are 9 T cell receptor beta chains from one sample sequenced in a study of immune heterogeneity within non-small cell lung tumors. At 600 ng per sample, bulk tumor genomic DNA provided the template. Far-apart biopsies, several per primary tumor, were taken during surgery. Patients underwent curative surgery for untreated, newly diagnosed non-small cell lung cancer. For the TCR beta CDR3, multiplex PCR with 32 V and 13 J primers performed the amplification. TCRdb reprocessed the multiplex PCR reads with MiXCR, giving one entry per CDR3 protein. This table has tens of thousands of distinct CDR3 sequences, 25% to 30% appearing once. Sequencing was performed on lung tumor tissue. Receptor source: a man aged 35 to 55 with non-small cell lung cancer.

This clonotype occurred many times. The CDR3 loop is CASSLAGELFF. Here the CDR3 DNA reads TGTGCCAGCAGTTTAGCCGGGGAGCTGTTTTTT. The chain couples TRBV28 to TRBJ2-2; no clear D gene. The CDR3 runs to 11 residues. The germline V gene has CDR1 MDHEN and CDR2 SYDVKM. The germline V and J ends were trimmed by 2 bases and 6 bases, with 1 base remaining between them.

This clonotype was observed at least ten times. This sequence joins TRBV7-2 and TRBJ1-5; tentative D call: TRBD1 (5 bases). Germline V gene sequence: CDR1 SGHTA, CDR2 FQGNSA. This CDR3 is built from 15 residues. Trimming cost V 5 bases and J 5 bases, with 16 bases left between them. CDR3 DNA: TGTGCCAGCAGCCAAAATAGGGGCCTATATCAGCCCCAGCATTTT. This gives the protein CASSQNRGLYQPQHF.

By sample fraction, this clonotype is medium-sized. This chain joins TRBV6-6 and TRBJ2-7; the D is unclear. Looked up from germline, CDR1 is MNHNY and CDR2 is SVGAGI (reference sequence). The CDR3 length is 14 residues. V lost 0 bases and J 3 bases, leaving 9 bases between the germline ends. CDR3 region: CASSYSNQGYEQYF. For the CDR3, the DNA is TGTGCCAGCAGTTACTCGAATCAAGGCTACGAGCAGTACTTC.

Remarks on this clonotype: Given a much more abundant clone one base away, this may be a read error. The rearrangement links TRBV6-6 to TRBJ1-6; D uncertain. CDR3 length: 16 residues. In germline, CDR1 is MNHNY, CDR2 SVGAGI (reference sequence). As DNA, the CDR3 is TGTGCCAGCATTTACTCGGGCCGCTCCTATAATTCACCCCTCCACTTT. As protein: CASIYSGRSYNSPLHF.

This clonotype was seen a few times. The chain is built from TRBV18 and TRBJ2-3; D gene unclear. Germline V gives CDR1 KGHSH, CDR2 LQKENI. The CDR3 has 13 residues. V was cut by 8 bases and J by 2 bases, with 11 bases left in between. The DNA of the CDR3 is TGTGCCAGCCTCCCGCCTCTCACAGATACGCAGTATTTT. It encodes CASLPPLTDTQYF.

This clonotype showed up just a few times. The rearrangement uses TRBV7-3 and TRBJ2-3, with 7 nucleotides matching TRBD2. V was pared by 4 bases and J by 2 bases, with 0 bases of the junction left unmatched. The CDR3 extends over 13 amino acids. Germline values: CDR1 SGHTA, CDR2 FQGTGA. This chain's CDR3 is CASSWDYTDTQYF. Written as DNA, the CDR3 is TGTGCCAGCAGCTGGGACTACACAGATACGCAGTATTTT.

This clonotype has just a few counts. V and J are TRBV10-2 and TRBJ1-1; perhaps TRBD1 as D (5 bases). The germline V gene encodes CDR1 WSHSY and CDR2 SAAADI. The CDR3 totals 14 residues. Trimming removed 8 bases from V and 2 bases from J, with 15 bases in between. The chain's CDR3 is CASSGGVFNTEAFF. CDR3 nucleotide sequence: TGCGCCAGCTCGGGGGGAGTTTTCAACACTGAAGCTTTCTTT.

There are many counts of this clonotype. This chain uses TRBV12-5 with TRBJ2-1; 8 nucleotides agree with TRBD2. The V segment lost 2 bases and the J segment 7 bases; nucleotides outside the gene matches: 16. CDR1 and CDR2 from the germline V gene are LGHNT and FRNRAP. The CDR3 is made up of 18 amino acids. CDR3: CASGLSVVWGSGVNEQFF. CDR3 coding DNA: TGTGCTAGTGGTTTGTCGGTCGTTTGGGGTAGCGGGGTGAATGAGCAGTTCTTC.

In this sample, this clonotype turned up a few times. The rearrangement links TRBV7-9 to TRBJ1-2; 10 bases fit TRBD1. Germline V gives CDR1 SEHNR, CDR2 FQNEAQ (reference sequence). J lost 3 bases, V lost 5 bases, and 9 bases had no gene match. The CDR3 spans 16 residues. The CDR3 bases are TGTGCCAGCAGCACAGAGACAGGGGGCTGGGACTATGGCTACACCTTC. This gives the protein CASSTETGGWDYGYTF.